This T cell receptor beta chain is drawn from a study of blood T cell repertoires in COVID-19. Germline CDR1 reads MDHEN; CDR2 reads SYDVKM. This CDR3 is 15 amino acids long. Trimming took 5 bases from V and 7 from J; bases not matched to a gene: 11. Recruited during active infection, patients (from Seattle) were subsequently followed longitudinally. As handled by the study authors: Estimation of nucleated cell counts relied on the amplification of reference gene primers. Here immunoSEQ multiplex PCR was the method, and the copy in TCRdb shows in-frame clones only, minus some. That table supplies the V and J calls and clone size; D and trimming were determined from the DNA. The sample shows a few hundred thousand clones, 82% of them seen only once.

The sequenced sample was peripheral blood. The rearrangement joins TRBV28 to TRBJ2-1; 7 nucleotides align to TRBD1. The receptor comes from a woman of 80 years or more with COVID-19, enrolled during active disease. The CDR3 here is CASSLTDRVKNEQFF. In DNA, the CDR3 is TGTGCCAGCAGTCTCACAGACAGGGTAAAAAATGAGCAGTTCTTC.